The sequence of this T cell receptor (beta chain) was determined in a study of cytomegalovirus exposure and HLA in healthy donors. Across the whole study: The same platform was used for the 130 or so validation repertoires and the roughly 720 first-cohort repertoires, a later analysis reported.

Study-level findings and limits: Most sequenced TCRs were rare (though some public TCRs occurred in many donors). The tendency of first-cohort TCR clusters to co-occur in the roughly 120 validation repertoires was the finding of a later analysis. Among TCR beta chains, those listed as cytomegalovirus-associated numbered about 160.

Profiled with immunoSEQ multiplex PCR; TCRdb holds only in-frame clones, not every one. The sample includes 200,000 or so clones, 70% to 90% of them seen just once. As regards this clone: Antigen unknown.

The length of the CDR3 is 15 residues. Germline CDR1 reads LNHNV; CDR2 reads YYDKDF (reference sequence). V lost 2 bases, J lost 4 bases, and 7 bases stayed unmatched. The rearrangement joins TRBV15 to TRBJ1-1; 7 positions agree with TRBD1. The sequenced material came from PBMCs. This TCR derives from a woman aged 18-29 years in good health and CMV-seronegative. The CDR3 spells CATSRIRQGGTEAFF. For the CDR3, the DNA is TGTGCCACCAGCAGAATTCGACAGGGAGGCACTGAAGCTTTCTTT.